This T cell receptor beta chain appears in the sequencing data of a study of cytomegalovirus exposure and HLA in healthy donors. As for the study in general: Among some 400 genotyped donors, about 80% fell in the Caucasian-associated ancestry cluster.

PCR primers comprised 60 Vbeta and 13 Jbeta primers. Method: immunoSEQ multiplex PCR; TCRdb's copy keeps in-frame clones and lacks some. The repertoire holds about 76,000 clones, with 72% as singletons. The CDR3 sequence is 15 residues long. CDR1 and CDR2 from the germline V gene are SEHNR and FQNEAQ (reference sequence). Turning to this clone: At one end the junction does not follow the germline gene, possibly because of a read error.

The receptor was isolated from a woman aged 35 to 49 in good health and CMV-seropositive. The V and J genes are TRBV7-9 and TRBJ1-4; D is undetermined. The sample was PBMCs. The CDR3 spells CSSSFPSTTNEKLFF. The CDR3 DNA sequence: TGTTCCAGCAGCTTCCCGAGTACAACTAATGAAAAACTGTTTTTT.